Following are 4 T cell receptor beta chains from one sample sequenced in a study of blood T cells in healthy people across ages. A J-beta primer mix and a sample-barcoded 5' primer were used in a second PCR of roughly 6 to 11 cycles. Via MiXCR, TCRdb re-called the 5' RACE reads, giving one row per CDR3 protein. This sample has just over 800,000 distinct CDR3 sequences, with around 62% found just once. The sequencing input was blood. These receptors were collected from a man in his thirties or forties in good health.

This clonotype was observed a handful of times. The chain is built from TRBV10-3 and TRBJ2-7; D remains unclear. Trimming took 8 bases from V and 1 from J, leaving 9 bases between them. Germline CDR1 and CDR2: ENHRY and SYGVKD. The CDR3 totals 12 residues. The CDR3 DNA is TGTGCCATCGGCCTAGGGTCCTACGAGCAGTACTTC. Protein sequence: CAIGLGSYEQYF.

The gene calls are TRBV4-1 and TRBJ1-2, with 8 bases that match TRBD1. V gave up 1 base and J gave up 8 bases; unmatched junction bases: 6. CDR1 and CDR2 (germline): MGHRA, YSYEKL. The CDR3 spans 14 residues. The CDR3 loop is CASSQGDRLGGYTF. The CDR3 nucleotides are TGCGCCAGCAGCCAAGGGGACAGGCTTGGGGGCTACACCTTC.

The table lists this clonotype with a few counts. The rearrangement uses TRBV27 and TRBJ2-1; D is uncertain. V was cut by 8 bases and J by 0 bases, with 11 bases left in between. This CDR3 spans 14 amino acids. CDR1 is MNHEY, CDR2 SMNVEV, per germline (reference sequence). CDR3 protein: CASGLKHSYNEQFF. DNA for the CDR3: TGTGCCAGCGGCCTTAAACACTCCTACAATGAGCAGTTCTTC.

The CDR3 loop is CASSYSRHAEQYF. The CDR3 DNA follows: TGTGCCAGCAGTTACTCCCGACACGCCGAGCAGTACTTC. This rearrangement joins TRBV6-5 to TRBJ2-5; D uncertain. The DNA end is more similar to TRBJ2-7, so the J call may be wrong. Germline CDR1 reads MNHEY; CDR2 reads SVGAGI. The CDR3 covers 13 residues.